One and the same sample provided the 27 T cell receptor beta chains below, sequenced in a study of identical twins. TCRdb recomputed calls from the 5' RACE reads with MiXCR, one row per CDR3 protein. In the table there are some 200,000 distinct CDR3 sequences, 6% to 9% of which are singletons. In addition, the sample was reused for a study of yellow fever vaccine responses in identical twins.

Sequenced input: memory (CD45RO+) T cells sorted from blood. The receptors originated from a woman under 30 in good health.

The chain links TRBV6-4 to TRBJ2-2; possibly TRBD1 for D (6 bases). CDR1 is MRHNA, CDR2 SNTAGT, per germline. The CDR3 runs to 16 residues. V was trimmed by 0 bases and J by 0 bases, leaving 8 bases between them. CDR3 in amino acids: CASSDSGTTNTGELFF. DNA of the CDR3: TGTGCCAGCAGTGACTCGGGGACAACGAACACCGGGGAGCTGTTTTTT.

This clonotype turned up a few times. This rearrangement joins TRBV12-3 or TRBV12-4 to TRBJ2-7, with unresolved D. The CDR3 is 16 residues long. The ends were cut back, 5 bases at V and 3 bases at J, with 20 bases in the middle. This chain's CDR3 is CASSNTRTTVFYEQYF. The CDR3 DNA sequence: TGTGCCAGCAGTAACACTCGGACCACCGTATTCTACGAGCAGTACTTC.

This clonotype was recorded at least ten times. This rearrangement joins TRBV12-3 or TRBV12-4 to TRBJ2-1, with no clear D. The CDR3 has 15 residues. With 8 bases removed from V and 4 bases from J, the gap between germline ends came to 18 bases. The CDR3 coding sequence is TGTGCCAGCCGGGCACCTAGACCTCCATACAATGAGCAGTTCTTC. Protein sequence: CASRAPRPPYNEQFF.

V usage is TRBV4-3 and J usage is TRBJ2-7; D uncertain. Trimming took off 0 bases at V and 7 bases at J, with 13 bases between the two ends. The CDR3 runs 14 residues. Looked up from germline, CDR1 is LGHNA and CDR2 is YSLEER. The CDR3: CASSQDKELGEQYF. The CDR3 region has the DNA TGCGCCAGCAGCCAAGATAAAGAGTTGGGGGAGCAGTACTTC.

This clonotype was counted ten times or more. J is TRBJ1-4 and V is TRBV12-3 or TRBV12-4; 8 bases fit TRBD1. The CDR3 covers 15 residues. Trimming removed 4 bases from V and 8 bases from J; junction bases left unmatched: 9. Here the CDR3 reads CASSYQTGVEEKLFF. The CDR3 DNA sequence: TGTGCCAGCAGTTACCAGACAGGGGTTGAAGAAAAACTGTTTTTT.

This clonotype was seen a single time. This chain connects TRBV7-2 to TRBJ2-3; 7 bases align to TRBD1. CDR3 length: 15 residues. CDR1 and CDR2 (germline): SGHTA, FQGNSA. The junction had 6 bases not matched to a gene; V was cut back by 4 bases and J by 2 bases. CDR3 protein: CASSSGTAYTDTQYF. The CDR3 bases are TGTGCCAGCAGCTCAGGGACAGCTTACACAGATACGCAGTATTTT.

The J gene is TRBJ2-7, the V gene TRBV18; the match to TRBD2 covers 7 bases. The germline V gene encodes CDR1 KGHSH and CDR2 LQKENI. Trimming cost V 0 bases and J 9 bases; bases outside gene matches: 11. This CDR3 spans 15 amino acids. Written as DNA, the CDR3 is TGTGCCAGCTCACCACCAAGCGGGACCTATTCGGGGCAGTACTTC. Encoded protein: CASSPPSGTYSGQYF. Full variable domain (missing parts from reference TRBV18 and TRBJ2-7): NAGVMQNPRHLVRRRGQEARLRCSPMKGHSHVYWYRQLPEEGLKFMVYLQKENIIDESGMPKERFSAEFPKEGPSILRIQQVVRGDSAAYFCASSPPSGTYSGQYFGPGTRLTVT.

This clonotype was seen ten or more times. The DNA for the CDR3 is TGCGCCAGCAGCTTACGGCCGGGACAGCCAGGCTCTGGGGCCAACGTCCTGACTTTC. Amino acid sequence: CASSLRPGQPGSGANVLTF. The J gene is TRBJ2-6, the V gene TRBV5-1; 7 nucleotides match TRBD1. The CDR3 totals 19 residues. V was pared by 2 bases and J by 0 bases, with 11 bases of the junction left unmatched. Per the germline V gene, CDR1 is SGHRS and CDR2 is YFSETQ.

The genes are TRBV4-3 and TRBJ1-5; D is unclear. V shed 1 base and J shed 3 bases, with 7 bases lying between them. CDR3 size: 14 residues. Germline V lookup: CDR1 LGHNA, CDR2 YSLEER. The CDR3 sequence is CASSQGHPNQPQHF. DNA of the CDR3: TGCGCCAGCAGCCAAGGACACCCCAATCAGCCCCAGCATTTT.

This clonotype was picked up a small number of times. The chain employs TRBV9 and TRBJ1-4; 7 nucleotides align to TRBD1. This CDR3 spans 15 amino acids. Germline lookup yields CDR1 SGDLS and CDR2 YYNGEE. Trimming at V came to 2 bases and at J to 6 bases, leaving 7 bases not matched to a gene. CDR3 in DNA: TGTGCCAGCAGCGTCGGAGGGGGCTCGGATGAAAAACTGTTTTTT. This gives the protein CASSVGGGSDEKLFF.

The chain is built from TRBV5-4 and TRBJ1-1; no firm D call. This CDR3 is built from 14 residues. Germline-derived CDR1 and CDR2 are SGHNT and YYREEE (reference sequence). V was pared by 9 bases and J by 1 base, with 16 bases between. As DNA, the CDR3 is TGTGCCATGGGCGCTGGGCCCGGGAACACTGAAGCTTTCTTT. As protein: CAMGAGPGNTEAFF.

This chain joins TRBV3-1 and TRBJ2-3; D may be TRBD1 (5 bases). Germline V lookup: CDR1 LGHDT, CDR2 YNNKEL (reference sequence). The CDR3 totals 14 residues. V lost 2 bases, J lost 11 bases, and 17 bases lay in between. CDR3 region: CASSQPAAGKGQYF. CDR3 coding DNA: TGTGCCAGCAGCCAACCAGCCGCAGGGAAAGGGCAGTATTTT.

This clonotype was found many times. The chain has TRBV6-4 and TRBJ2-3; 8 nucleotides match TRBD1. The CDR3 extends over 15 amino acids. Germline CDR1 MRHNA, CDR2 SNTAGT. V lost 2 bases and J lost 1; bases outside the gene matches: 2. Here the CDR3 DNA reads TGTGCCAGCAGTGACGGACAGGGAGGCACAGATACGCAGTATTTT. It codes for CASSDGQGGTDTQYF.

CDR3 residues: CATSDPPRDNTEAFF. DNA for the CDR3: TGTGCCACCAGTGATCCCCCGCGGGATAACACTGAAGCTTTCTTT. V and J are TRBV24-1 and TRBJ1-1, with D unclear. The V end lost 3 bases, the J end lost 2 bases, and 12 bases lay between the germline ends. The CDR3 spans 15 residues. CDR1 and CDR2 (germline): KGHDR, SFDVKD.

The chain links TRBV9 to TRBJ2-7; TRBD1 is a possible D gene (6 bases). Germline loops: CDR1 SGDLS, CDR2 YYNGEE. There are 16 residues in the CDR3. Between the trimmed V and J ends, which lost 4 bases and 0 bases, there was a span of 17 bases. DNA of the CDR3: TGTGCCAGCAGCCCGCGACAGGCCGGAAGCTCCTACGAGCAGTACTTC. It translates to CASSPRQAGSSYEQYF.

This clonotype was counted many times. This sequence joins TRBV5-1 and TRBJ2-2; 7 positions agree with TRBD2. The trim removed 5 bases at V and 3 bases at J, leaving 10 bases unmatched. Germline loops: CDR1 SGHRS, CDR2 YFSETQ. This CDR3 is built from 16 residues. CDR3 loop: CASRIGAGEYTGELFF. CDR3 nucleotide sequence: TGCGCCAGCAGGATTGGTGCGGGGGAGTACACCGGGGAGCTGTTTTTT.

This clonotype was recorded at least ten times. The V and J genes are TRBV21-1 and TRBJ1-1; the table assigns TRBD1, which was not confirmed against the DNA. TRBV21-1 is a recognized pseudogene. The CDR3 totals 19 residues. The CDR3 nucleotides read TGTGCCAGCAATGAAGGGAGGCAGAGGGGGGCCACGTTGAACACTGAAGCTTTCTTT. Translating gives CASNEGRQRGATLNTEAFF.

This clonotype was seen a few times. The V gene is TRBV5-1, the J gene TRBJ2-2; D remains ambiguous. This CDR3 has 15 residues. Trimming removed 0 bases at V and 5 bases at J, with 11 bases between. Germline V gives CDR1 SGHRS, CDR2 YFSETQ. CDR3 DNA: TGCGCCAGCAGCTTGGCCGGGTTTGGGACCGGGGAGCTGTTTTTT. It codes for CASSLAGFGTGELFF.

V usage is TRBV6-2 or TRBV6-3 and J usage is TRBJ2-2; tentative D call: TRBD1 (6 bases). Trimming pared 6 bases from V and 5 bases from J, leaving 13 bases between. This CDR3 spans 14 amino acids. CDR1 and CDR2 from the germline V gene are MNHEY and SVGEGT. The CDR3 spells CASRQGALTGELFF. CDR3 sequence (DNA): TGTGCCAGCAGACAGGGAGCGTTAACCGGGGAGCTGTTTTTT.

This clonotype was observed a few times. The V call is TRBV28, the J call TRBJ2-4, with a weak D call TRBD2 (5 bases). The CDR3 contains 15 residues. Trimming took 8 bases from V and 0 from J, leaving 14 bases between them. The V gene's germline CDR1 is MDHEN and CDR2 SYDVKM. The CDR3 spells CASGGLDLAKNIQYF. The CDR3 DNA is TGTGCCAGCGGAGGTCTGGATTTAGCCAAAAACATTCAGTACTTC.

This clonotype was recorded many times. The CDR3 sequence: CASSPQNSPLHF. In nucleotides, the CDR3 is TGTGCCAGCAGCCCACAGAATTCACCCCTCCACTTT. The chain uses TRBV5-5 and TRBJ1-6; no clear D gene. CDR3 size: 12 residues. Per the germline V gene, CDR1 is SGHKS and CDR2 is YYEKEE (reference sequence). V was pared by 4 bases and J by 7 bases, with 6 bases between.

The rearrangement uses TRBV9 and TRBJ1-3; D might be TRBD1 (6 bases). The CDR3 runs 16 residues. Germline V gene lookup returns CDR1 SGDLS and CDR2 YYNGEE. V lost 3 bases and J 2 bases, leaving 15 bases between the germline ends. The CDR3 sequence is CASSGDPRGTGNTIYF. The CDR3 DNA reads TGTGCCAGCAGCGGGGACCCCAGGGGAACTGGAAACACCATATATTTT.

This clonotype appeared many times. The gene calls are TRBV20-1 and TRBJ1-1; TRBD1 might be the D (5 bases). The germline gives CDR1 DFQATT, CDR2 SNEGSKA (reference sequence). V lost 5 bases to trimming and J lost 4 bases, with 17 bases between them. The CDR3 loop spans 14 amino acids. The CDR3 loop reads CSAGGGLGGTEAFF. CDR3 sequence (DNA): TGCAGTGCTGGGGGAGGCCTGGGTGGCACTGAAGCTTTCTTT.

In this sample, this clonotype turned up a few times. The CDR3 region has the DNA TGCAGCGTTGCAGGGATGACAGAGACCCAGTACTTC. Translated: CSVAGMTETQYF. The J gene is TRBJ2-5, the V gene TRBV29-1, with a weak D call TRBD1 (5 bases). The CDR3 is 12 amino acids. The V gene's germline CDR1 is SQVTM and CDR2 ANQGSEA. V lost 4 bases, J lost 4 bases, and 10 bases lay in between.

The chain employs TRBV3-1 and TRBJ2-7, with 10 nucleotides matching TRBD1. V was clipped by 2 bases and J by 4 bases; unmatched bases: 23. Germline assignment: CDR1 LGHDT and CDR2 YNNKEL (reference sequence). The CDR3 is made up of 21 amino acids. The DNA for the CDR3 is TGTGCCAGCAGCCAACACTCCCCAACCACGATTGGAGGACAGGGGGGGTACGAGCAGTACTTC. This translates into CASSQHSPTTIGGQGGYEQYF.

J is TRBJ2-1 and V is TRBV30; D uncertain. Germline V gives CDR1 GTSNPN, CDR2 SVGIG (reference sequence). The germline V and J ends were trimmed by 3 bases and 0 bases, with 6 bases remaining between them. The CDR3 contains 13 residues. For the CDR3, the DNA is TGTGCCTGGAGGCCCCTCTCCTACAATGAGCAGTTCTTC. Its protein is CAWRPLSYNEQFF.

This clonotype was observed many times. V is TRBV4-3 and J is TRBJ2-7; a possible D gene is TRBD2 (6 bases). The CDR3 sequence is 16 residues long. V gave up 1 base and J gave up 5 bases, with 18 bases separating them. Germline assignment: CDR1 LGHNA and CDR2 YSLEER. In DNA, the CDR3 is TGCGCCAGCAGCCAAGTGCTCTACGGGAGTGCCGACGAGCAGTACTTC. Translation gives CASSQVLYGSADEQYF.